This TCR beta chain was recorded in a study of blood T cell repertoires in COVID-19. Study details: PBMCs, B-cell-depleted T cells, or T cells provided the cDNA or gDNA that made up the material.

V lost 5 bases and J lost 0; bases outside the gene matches: 7. The length of the CDR3 is 17 residues. The germline V gene encodes CDR1 SGHNT and CDR2 YENEEA. Only in-frame clones appear in the TCRdb table, and some are missing; sequencing was by immunoSEQ multiplex PCR. The profile shows roughly 140,000 clones, more than 75% of them singletons. Sequenced material: PBMCs or T cells enriched from blood (not recorded which). The clonotype originates from a man aged 55 to 70 who had recovered from COVID-19. This chain uses TRBV11-3 with TRBJ2-3; 11 nucleotides agree with TRBD2. The CDR3 nucleotides are TGTGCCAGCAGCCAGGGGACTAGCGGACCTAGCACAGATACGCAGTATTTT. Translation gives CASSQGTSGPSTDTQYF.